The 15 T cell receptor beta chains given below trace back to one sample, sequenced in a study of T cells in Graves' hyperthyroidism and ophthalmopathy. TCR beta CDR3 regions were amplified from RNA transcripts. Carried out on the TCR CDR3, a first-round RT-PCR used the HTBI primer set. One entry per CDR3 protein, called by TCRdb with MiXCR from the multiplex PCR reads. Of hundreds of thousands of distinct CDR3 sequences listed, about 15% are singletons. Material: blood. The receptors were sampled from a woman aged 25 to 45 with Graves' hyperthyroidism that later progressed to Graves' ophthalmopathy.

This clonotype was found many times. The V gene is TRBV5-5, the J gene TRBJ1-4; D gene ambiguous. The CDR3 sequence is 17 residues long. Trimming took 4 bases from V and 0 from J, leaving 16 bases between them. Germline V gene sequence: CDR1 SGHKS, CDR2 YYEKEE (reference sequence). CDR3 residues: CASSHYVGLATNEKLFF. The DNA for the CDR3 is TGTGCCAGCAGCCATTACGTCGGCTTAGCAACTAATGAAAAACTGTTTTTT. Variable domain in full (rest from reference TRBV5-5 and TRBJ1-4): DAGVTQSPTHLIKTRGQQVTLRCSPISGHKSVSWYQQVLGQGPQFIFQYYEKEERGRGNFPDRFSARQFPNYSSELNVNALLLGDSALYLCASSHYVGLATNEKLFFGSGTQLSVL.

This clonotype was picked up a small number of times. V is TRBV19 and J is TRBJ2-2; D possibly matches TRBD1 or TRBD2 (5 bases each). The CDR3 extends over 14 amino acids. Trimming took off 6 bases at V and 6 bases at J, with 14 bases between the two ends. CDR1 and CDR2 (germline): LNHDA, SQIVND (reference sequence). The CDR3 DNA follows: TGTGCCAGTAGAATGAAGGGGAGTGCCGGGGAGCTGTTTTTT. Translating gives CASRMKGSAGELFF. Looking up the rest from reference TRBV19 and TRBJ2-2 gives the full variable domain: DGGITQSPKYLFRKEGQNVTLSCEQNLNHDAMYWYRQDPGQGLRLIYYSQIVNDFQKGDIAEGYSVSREKKESFPLTVTSAQKNPTAFYLCASRMKGSAGELFFGEGSRLTVL.

This clonotype was seen many times. This chain joins TRBV10-3 and TRBJ2-1; D perhaps matches TRBD2 (6 bases). CDR3 size: 14 residues. Per germline, CDR1 ENHRY and CDR2 SYGVKD. Trimming left V 3 bases short and J 0 bases short, with 6 bases between. The CDR3 here is CAISDGSSYNEQFF. The CDR3, as DNA: TGTGCCATCAGTGACGGGAGCTCCTACAATGAGCAGTTCTTC.

This clonotype was seen only a few times. The rearrangement joins TRBV28 to TRBJ2-2; 7 positions agree with TRBD1. Germline CDR1 and CDR2: MDHEN and SYDVKM. With V trimmed by 6 bases and J by 3 bases, 7 bases remained unmatched. This CDR3 comprises 15 residues. CDR3 protein: CASRDHRGDTGELFF. The CDR3 DNA follows: TGTGCCAGCAGAGATCACAGGGGAGACACCGGGGAGCTGTTTTTT.

The chain combines TRBV24-1 with TRBJ2-1; the D call may be TRBD1 or TRBD2 (6 bases each). The CDR3 contains 14 residues. The V and J ends lost 2 bases and 10 bases respectively, with 14 bases between them. Germline CDR1 and CDR2: KGHDR and SFDVKD. In DNA form, the CDR3 reads TGTGCCACCAGTGATTGGGGGGCCCCCGGGGAGCAGTTCTTC. This translates into CATSDWGAPGEQFF.

In this sample, this clonotype turned up many times. The rearrangement uses TRBV7-9 and TRBJ2-3; perhaps TRBD1 as D (6 bases). V lost 5 bases to trimming and J lost 4 bases, with 10 bases between them. Germline CDR1 and CDR2: SEHNR and FQNEAQ (reference sequence). The CDR3 is 13 residues long. The CDR3 sequence is CASSLQGADTQYF. CDR3 nucleotides: TGTGCCAGCAGCCTACAGGGAGCAGATACGCAGTATTTT. Full variable domain (remainder filled in from reference TRBV7-9 and TRBJ2-3): DTGVSQNPRHKITKRGQNVTFRCDPISEHNRLYWYRQTLGQGPEFLTYFQNEAQLEKSRLLSDRFSAERPKGSFSTLEIQRTEQGDSAMYLCASSLQGADTQYFGPGTRLTVL.

At least ten counts were recorded for this clonotype. The V gene is TRBV12-3 or TRBV12-4, the J gene TRBJ1-2; tentative D call: TRBD1 (6 bases). The CDR3 runs 16 residues. V lost 5 bases, J lost 1 base, and 17 bases lay in between. The CDR3 DNA follows: TGTGCCAGCAGTCGCCAGGGGACATTACTTAACTATGGCTACACCTTC. This translates into CASSRQGTLLNYGYTF.

This clonotype occurred many times. The CDR3: CASGTGKNTEAFF. Here the CDR3 DNA reads TGTGCCAGTGGCACAGGGAAGAACACTGAAGCTTTCTTT. This sequence joins TRBV19 and TRBJ1-1; D is possibly TRBD1 (6 bases). The V end lost 8 bases, the J end lost 1 base, and 11 bases lay between the germline ends. The CDR3 is 13 residues long. Germline CDR1 LNHDA, CDR2 SQIVND (reference sequence).

This chain joins TRBV12-3 or TRBV12-4 and TRBJ1-5, with TRBD1 identical over 7 bases. The CDR3 is 13 residues long. Unmatched junction bases numbered 4, after V lost 10 bases and J lost 1 base. In DNA, the CDR3 is TGTGCCACCGCGACAGGGAGCAATCAGCCCCAGCATTTT. Protein product: CATATGSNQPQHF.

The chain couples TRBV3-1 to TRBJ2-7; 13 bases fit TRBD2. The CDR3 loop spans 16 amino acids. Germline CDR1 reads LGHDT; CDR2 reads YNNKEL (reference sequence). V gave up 3 bases and J gave up 5 bases; unmatched junction bases: 7. CDR3 in DNA: TGTGCCAGCAGCCATACCGGGACTAGCGGGAAGAACGAGCAGTACTTC. This gives the protein CASSHTGTSGKNEQYF.

This clonotype was picked up many times. V and J are TRBV10-3 and TRBJ2-7, with 13 bases aligning to TRBD2. Germline loops: CDR1 ENHRY, CDR2 SYGVKD. Trimming cost V 4 bases and J 5 bases; bases outside gene matches: 2. The CDR3 is 14 amino acids. CDR3: CAISVGTSGDEQYF. The CDR3, as DNA: TGTGCCATCAGTGTTGGGACTAGCGGGGACGAGCAGTACTTC.

Details on this clonotype: Its ends do not fully match the called genes, so a read error is possible. V gene TRBV30 combines with J gene TRBJ1-1, with D hard to call. This CDR3 spans 12 amino acids. Germline V lookup: CDR1 GTSNPN, CDR2 SVGIG (reference sequence). This CDR3 is CGWGDMNTEAFF. CDR3 in DNA: TGTGGCTGGGGAGACATGAACACTGAAGCTTTCTTT.

Only a few counts were recorded for this clonotype. The chain joins TRBV27 to TRBJ2-2; 12 bases fit TRBD1. Per germline, CDR1 MNHEY and CDR2 SMNVEV (reference sequence). The CDR3 has 16 amino acids. Germline trimming cut 2 bases from V and 7 bases from J; bases unmatched to any gene: 5. CDR3 protein: CASSLVGTGGYGELFF. In DNA form, the CDR3 reads TGTGCCAGCAGTTTAGTCGGGACAGGGGGCTACGGGGAGCTGTTTTTT.

This clonotype was seen repeatedly, ten times or more. V and J are TRBV20-1 and TRBJ2-5; maybe TRBD1 (6 bases). V lost 5 bases to trimming and J lost 6 bases, with 10 bases between them. The CDR3 spans 11 residues. In germline, CDR1 is DFQATT, CDR2 SNEGSKA (reference sequence). CDR3 region: CSARQEQTQYF. The CDR3 bases are TGCAGTGCTCGACAGGAACAGACCCAGTACTTC.

This clonotype was observed a handful of times. This chain joins TRBV7-6 and TRBJ2-7; perhaps TRBD2 as D (6 bases). The germline V gene encodes CDR1 SGHVS and CDR2 FNYEAQ. The CDR3 sequence is 18 residues long. V was cut by 3 bases and J by 0 bases, with 21 bases left in between. In nucleotides, the CDR3 is TGTGCCAGCAGCTTTAGGCAACGGCGGGGTCTGAGCTCCTACGAGCAGTACTTC. Its translation is CASSFRQRRGLSSYEQYF.